The clone carrying this T cell receptor beta chain was counted between two and nine times. Its specificity is not known. This sample stems from a study of spatial heterogeneity in lung cancer. Study-wide context: Any follow-up PBMC samples that were available went on to be sequenced, and the median time to follow-up was roughly 2 years after resection. The study observed each unique TCR and UMI combination more than ten times on average in raw reads. Findings of the study overall: The appearance of ubiquitous expanded tumor TCRs in blood was greater at resection than follow-up.

The length of the CDR3 is 11 residues. From germline, CDR1 is GTSNPN and CDR2 SVGIG (reference sequence). Trimming took 8 bases from V and 6 from J; bases not matched to a gene: 7. TCRdb reanalysed the 5' RACE reads using MiXCR and keeps one entry per CDR3 protein. Here the sample spans approximately 100,000 distinct CDR3 sequences, roughly 21% being singletons. The time point denotes: blood at routine non-recurrence follow-up after resection. TCRs were sequenced from unsorted whole RNA of tumor, nontumor lung or PBMC. Sequenced here: PBMCs, sampled at follow-up. The receptor's source is a male donor with early-stage non-small cell lung cancer. The V call is TRBV30, the J call TRBJ2-7; TRBD1 matches at 7 bases. The CDR3 spells CAQRTGFEQYF. CDR3 nucleotides: TGTGCCCAACGGACAGGTTTCGAGCAGTACTTC.